Below are 16 T cell receptor beta chains sequenced from a single sample in a study of blood T cell repertoires in COVID-19. Sequencing was performed with immunoSEQ multiplex PCR; in TCRdb, only in-frame clones are kept and a portion is missing. The sample shows about 200,000 clones, 82% of them seen only once. Input material: peripheral blood. These receptors were collected from a woman aged 70-85 years with COVID-19, enrolled during active disease.

CDR3 DNA sequence: TGTGCCAGCAGCTTAAGGACGGGGATCAAGGGAGCCAAAAACATTCAGTACTTC. Its protein product is CASSLRTGIKGAKNIQYF. The chain uses TRBV7-3 and TRBJ2-4, with D possibly matching TRBD2 (5 bases). CDR1 is SGHTA and CDR2 is FQGTGA in the germline V gene. The CDR3 totals 18 residues. The V gene lost 1 base and the J gene lost 0 bases, with 16 bases spanning the gap.

The CDR3 reads CASRLGTGGPPNEKLFF. CDR3 bases: TGCGCCAGCAGACTCGGGACAGGGGGCCCACCTAATGAAAAACTGTTTTTT. The chain has TRBV10-1 and TRBJ1-4, with 12 bases lining up with TRBD1. V gave up 6 bases and J gave up 3 bases; unmatched junction bases: 8. CDR3 size: 17 residues. Per the germline V gene, CDR1 is WNHNN and CDR2 is SYGVQD (reference sequence).

This chain uses TRBV27 with TRBJ1-5; D gene unclear. The germline CDR1 and CDR2 sequences are MNHEY and SMNVEV (reference sequence). The CDR3 contains 13 residues. With 6 bases removed from V and 5 bases from J, the gap between germline ends came to 11 bases. The CDR3 sequence is CASSHTGDQPQHF. The CDR3, as DNA: TGTGCCAGCAGCCATACTGGAGATCAGCCCCAGCATTTT.

The chain joins TRBV28 to TRBJ2-7; 9 bases line up with TRBD2. With V trimmed by 9 bases and J by 5 bases, 17 bases remained unmatched. The CDR3 sequence is 16 residues long. The germline gives CDR1 MDHEN, CDR2 SYDVKM. The CDR3 sequence: CARPFLLAGVSHEQYF. CDR3 in DNA: TGTGCCAGACCGTTCCTTTTAGCGGGAGTATCCCACGAGCAGTACTTC.

This chain links TRBV30 with TRBJ1-4; 8 bases agree with TRBD1. From germline, CDR1 is GTSNPN and CDR2 SVGIG (reference sequence). V dropped 0 bases and J dropped 8; count of bases not matched to a gene: 5. The CDR3 loop spans 14 amino acids. The DNA for the CDR3 is TGTGCCTGGAGTGTGCAGGGGGCGCAAGAAAAACTGTTTTTT. It yields the protein CAWSVQGAQEKLFF.

The chain has TRBV2 and TRBJ2-7; 9 bases map to TRBD1. Germline CDR1 is SNHLY and CDR2 is FYNNEI. V lost 2 bases, J lost 11 bases, and 13 bases stayed unmatched. The CDR3 runs to 15 residues. The CDR3 is CASSETGTGGGSEYF. The DNA of the CDR3 is TGTGCCAGCAGTGAAACGGGCACAGGGGGCGGGTCGGAGTACTTC.

This clone was found a few times. V gene TRBV5-6 combines with J gene TRBJ2-1; D is perhaps TRBD1 (6 bases). In germline, CDR1 is SGHDT, CDR2 YYEEEE. V lost 2 bases and J 10 bases, leaving 28 bases between the germline ends. This CDR3 has 18 residues. This CDR3 is CASSLGGIVRRAPGEQFF. DNA for the CDR3: TGTGCCAGCAGCTTAGGGGGTATTGTTAGAAGGGCACCGGGGGAGCAGTTCTTC.

This clone appeared once. The rearrangement uses TRBV27 and TRBJ2-2; TRBD2 agrees at 7 bases. Trimming took 8 bases from V and 1 from J; bases not matched to a gene: 4. CDR1 is MNHEY and CDR2 is SMNVEV in the germline V gene (reference sequence). The CDR3 extends over 14 amino acids. CDR3: CASQAGLNTGELFF. As DNA, the CDR3 is TGTGCCAGCCAAGCGGGGCTGAACACCGGGGAGCTGTTTTTT.

The table lists this clone with a few counts. The chain links TRBV7-2 to TRBJ2-2, with 7 bases identical to TRBD1. Unmatched junction bases numbered 6, after V lost 6 bases and J lost 8 bases. The germline V gene encodes CDR1 SGHTA and CDR2 FQGNSA. This CDR3 contains 13 residues. The CDR3, as DNA: TGTGCCAGCAGTCCTACAGGGGTGGGGGAGCTGTTTTTT. It specifies CASSPTGVGELFF.

This chain uses TRBV9 with TRBJ2-3; weak D call: TRBD1 (5 bases). The germline V gene encodes CDR1 SGDLS and CDR2 YYNGEE. The CDR3 runs to 15 residues. Trimming took off 4 bases at V and 1 base at J, with 13 bases between the two ends. The CDR3, as DNA: TGTGCCAGCAGCCCCAGGGTTGGACGCACAGATACGCAGTATTTT. Residues: CASSPRVGRTDTQYF.

In this sample, this clone turned up once. The V call is TRBV4-3, the J call TRBJ2-5; the match to TRBD1 covers 12 bases. This CDR3 has 18 amino acids. Germline values: CDR1 LGHNA, CDR2 YSLEER. Losses at the gene ends were 0 bases for V and 3 bases for J; bases not matched to a gene: 8. The CDR3 DNA reads as TGCGCCAGCAGCCAAGATCTAGGGACAGGGGGCCTGGAAGAGACCCAGTACTTC. Its translation is CASSQDLGTGGLEETQYF.

The chain recombines TRBV30 with TRBJ1-1, with TRBD1 as a possible D gene (5 bases). Germline V lookup: CDR1 GTSNPN, CDR2 SVGIG (reference sequence). V shed 5 bases and J shed 0 bases, with 25 bases lying between them. CDR3 length equals 18 residues. CDR3 in amino acids: CAWSHPSAGHDMNTEAFF. The CDR3 bases are TGTGCCTGGTCCCACCCTTCGGCAGGGCACGACATGAACACTGAAGCTTTCTTT.

This chain links TRBV9 with TRBJ1-4; 9 bases align to TRBD1. Germline-derived CDR1 and CDR2 are SGDLS and YYNGEE. This CDR3 is built from 16 residues. V dropped 3 bases and J dropped 5; count of bases not matched to a gene: 8. The CDR3 sequence is CASSALQGQGNEKLFF. CDR3 bases: TGTGCCAGCAGCGCCCTCCAGGGACAGGGAAATGAAAAACTGTTTTTT.

This clone was observed a single time. This rearrangement joins TRBV6-2 or TRBV6-3 to TRBJ1-5; D is undetermined. The CDR3 totals 15 residues. Trimming took 6 bases from V and 3 from J, leaving 15 bases between them. Germline V gene sequence: CDR1 MNHEY, CDR2 SVGEGT. The CDR3 region has the DNA TGTGCCAGCAGCTTTGACGGAGGCCCCAATCAGCCCCAGCATTTT. Its translation is CASSFDGGPNQPQHF.

As DNA, the CDR3 is TGTGCCAGCAGCTCCGGGACTAGCGGGAGCATATACGAGCAGTACTTC. Translation: CASSSGTSGSIYEQYF. V gene TRBV5-4 combines with J gene TRBJ2-7, with 14 nucleotides matching TRBD2. Germline V CDR1 and CDR2: SGHNT, YYREEE (reference sequence). The ends lost 3 bases at V and 4 bases at J; junction bases unmatched: 6. The CDR3 length is 16 residues. Full variable domain (rest looked up from reference TRBV5-4 and TRBJ2-7): ETGVTQSPTHLIKTRGQQVTLRCSSQSGHNTVSWYQQALGQGPQFIFQYYREEENGRGNFPPRFSGLQFPNYSSELNVNALELDDSALYLCASSSGTSGSIYEQYFGPGTRLTVT.

The V and J genes are TRBV30 and TRBJ1-3, with 7 bases lining up with TRBD1. V lost 0 bases and J lost 0; bases outside the gene matches: 8. This CDR3 has 17 residues. Germline CDR1 reads GTSNPN; CDR2 reads SVGIG (reference sequence). CDR3 bases: TGTGCCTGGAGTGTACCTTACAGGGGACGCTCTGGAAACACCATATATTTT. Encoded protein: CAWSVPYRGRSGNTIYF.